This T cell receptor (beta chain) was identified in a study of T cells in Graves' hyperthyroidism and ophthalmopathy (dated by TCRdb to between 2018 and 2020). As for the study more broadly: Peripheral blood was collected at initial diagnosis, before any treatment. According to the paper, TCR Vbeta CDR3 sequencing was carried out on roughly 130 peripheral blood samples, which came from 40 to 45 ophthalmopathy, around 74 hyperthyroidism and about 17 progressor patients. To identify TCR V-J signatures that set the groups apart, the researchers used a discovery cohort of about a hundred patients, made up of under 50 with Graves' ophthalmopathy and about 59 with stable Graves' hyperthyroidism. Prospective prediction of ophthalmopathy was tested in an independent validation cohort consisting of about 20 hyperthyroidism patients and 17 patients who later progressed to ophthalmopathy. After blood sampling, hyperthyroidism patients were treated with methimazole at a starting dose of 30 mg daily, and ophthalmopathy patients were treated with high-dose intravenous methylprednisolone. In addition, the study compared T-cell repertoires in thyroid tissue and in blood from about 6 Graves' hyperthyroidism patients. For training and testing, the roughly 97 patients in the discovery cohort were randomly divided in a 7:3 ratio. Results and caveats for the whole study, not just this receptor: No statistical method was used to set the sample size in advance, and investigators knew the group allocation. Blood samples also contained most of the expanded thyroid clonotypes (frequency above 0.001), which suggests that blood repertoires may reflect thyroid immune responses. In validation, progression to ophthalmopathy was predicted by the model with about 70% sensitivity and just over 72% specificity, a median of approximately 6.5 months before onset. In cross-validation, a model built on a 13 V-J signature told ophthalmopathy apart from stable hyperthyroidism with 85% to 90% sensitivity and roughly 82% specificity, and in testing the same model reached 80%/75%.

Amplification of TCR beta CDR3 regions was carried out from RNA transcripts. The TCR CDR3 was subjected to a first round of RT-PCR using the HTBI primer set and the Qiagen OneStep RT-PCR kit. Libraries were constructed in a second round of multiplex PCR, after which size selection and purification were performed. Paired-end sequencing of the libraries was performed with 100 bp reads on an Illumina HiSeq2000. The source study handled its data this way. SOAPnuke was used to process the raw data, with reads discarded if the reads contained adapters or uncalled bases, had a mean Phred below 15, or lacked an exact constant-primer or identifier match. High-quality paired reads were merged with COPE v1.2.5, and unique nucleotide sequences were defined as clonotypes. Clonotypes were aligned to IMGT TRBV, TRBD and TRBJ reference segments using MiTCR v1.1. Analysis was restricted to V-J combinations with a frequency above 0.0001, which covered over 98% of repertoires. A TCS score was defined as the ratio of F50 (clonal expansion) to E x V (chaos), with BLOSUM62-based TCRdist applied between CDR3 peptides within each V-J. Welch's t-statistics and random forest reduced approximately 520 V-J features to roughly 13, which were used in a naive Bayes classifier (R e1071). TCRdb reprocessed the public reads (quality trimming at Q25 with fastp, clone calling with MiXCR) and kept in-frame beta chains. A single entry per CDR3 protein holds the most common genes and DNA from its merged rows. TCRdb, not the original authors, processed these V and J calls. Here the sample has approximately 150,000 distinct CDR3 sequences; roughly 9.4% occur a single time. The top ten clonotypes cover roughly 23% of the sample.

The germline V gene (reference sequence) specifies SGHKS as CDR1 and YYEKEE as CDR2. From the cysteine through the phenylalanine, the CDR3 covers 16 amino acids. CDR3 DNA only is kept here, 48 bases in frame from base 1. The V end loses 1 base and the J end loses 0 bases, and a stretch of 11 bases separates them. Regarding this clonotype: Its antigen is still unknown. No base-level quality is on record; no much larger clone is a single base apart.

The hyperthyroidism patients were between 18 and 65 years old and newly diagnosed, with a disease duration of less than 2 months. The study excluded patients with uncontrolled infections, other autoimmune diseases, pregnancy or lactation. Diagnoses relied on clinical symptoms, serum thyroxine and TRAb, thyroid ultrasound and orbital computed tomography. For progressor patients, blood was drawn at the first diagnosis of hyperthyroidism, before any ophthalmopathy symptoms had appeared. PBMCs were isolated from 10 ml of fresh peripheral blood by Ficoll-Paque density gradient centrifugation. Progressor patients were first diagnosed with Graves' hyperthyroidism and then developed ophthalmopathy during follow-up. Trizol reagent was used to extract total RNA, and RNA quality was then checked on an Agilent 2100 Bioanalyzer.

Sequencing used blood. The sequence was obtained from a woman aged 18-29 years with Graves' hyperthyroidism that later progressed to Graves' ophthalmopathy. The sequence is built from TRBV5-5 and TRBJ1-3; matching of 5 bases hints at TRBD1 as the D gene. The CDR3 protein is CASSLFTTGSGNTIYF. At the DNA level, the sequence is TGTGCCAGCAGCTTGTTTACAACAGGCTCTGGAAACACCATATATTTT.